This T cell receptor beta chain came from a study of shared clonotypes between healthy human individuals. The protocol was immunoSEQ multiplex PCR, while the TCRdb copy is restricted to in-frame clones and leaves out a portion. The sample lists 2.5 million or so clones, 90% to 95% occurring once. CDR1 is GTSNPN and CDR2 is SVGIG in the germline V gene (reference sequence). V was shortened by 2 bases and J by 0 bases, with 22 bases between the two germline ends. This CDR3 has 18 residues. Material: naive CD4+ T cells sorted from blood. The subset is: CD45RA+ positively selected. This TCR was recovered from a man younger than 30 in good health. The chain recombines TRBV30 with TRBJ2-5; perhaps D is TRBD1 or TRBD2 (5 bases each). The CDR3 spells CAWSSRRSQRGYQETQYF. In DNA form, the CDR3 reads TGTGCCTGGAGTTCTCGTCGGTCTCAGAGGGGCTACCAAGAGACCCAGTACTTC.